The clone carrying this T cell receptor (beta chain) was recorded a few times. In the original analysis: Estimates of nucleated cell counts were drawn from the amplification of reference gene primers. The repertoire was sequenced with immunoSEQ multiplex PCR; TCRdb's copy has only in-frame clones and lacks some. V and J calls and clone size follow that table, whereas D and trimming were derived from the DNA. The table lists about 190,000 clones, almost 90% of them singletons. The CDR3 contains 16 residues. Germline V gene data show CDR1 as LNHDA and CDR2 as SQIVND (reference sequence). V dropped 4 bases and J dropped 5 bases, with 18 bases sitting between them. The data derive from a study of blood T cell repertoires in COVID-19.

The TCR was taken from a man aged 50 to 60 with acute or convalescent COVID-19. The chain joins TRBV19 to TRBJ1-5; D is unresolved. Sequences were obtained from peripheral blood. This CDR3 reads CASSTPLEAADQPQHF. In DNA form, the CDR3 reads TGTGCCAGTAGTACCCCGTTAGAGGCCGCGGATCAGCCCCAGCATTTT.